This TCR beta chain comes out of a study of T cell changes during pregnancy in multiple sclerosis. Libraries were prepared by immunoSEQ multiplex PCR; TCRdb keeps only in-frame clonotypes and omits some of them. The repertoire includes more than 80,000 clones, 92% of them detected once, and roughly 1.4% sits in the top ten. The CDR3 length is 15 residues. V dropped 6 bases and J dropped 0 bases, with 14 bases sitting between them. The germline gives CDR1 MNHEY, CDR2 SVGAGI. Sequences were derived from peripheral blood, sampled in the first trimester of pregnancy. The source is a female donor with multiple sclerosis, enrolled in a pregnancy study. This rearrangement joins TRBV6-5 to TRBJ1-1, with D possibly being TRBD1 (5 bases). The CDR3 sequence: CASRYEVTVNTEAFF. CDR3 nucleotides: TGTGCCAGCAGGTATGAGGTGACAGTGAACACTGAAGCTTTCTTT.